These 18 T cell receptor beta chains came from one sample sequenced in a study of sequential checkpoint blockade in melanoma. Measured with immunoSEQ multiplex PCR; TCRdb has only the in-frame clones, and not every one. The sample carries roughly 9,800 clones, roughly 77% recorded once. As to treatment: randomized to nivolumab then ipilimumab (arm A) or the reverse (arm B). Material: CD8+ T cells sorted from blood (inferred from file names), obtained from a patient given nivolumab and ipilimumab in sequence. These receptors all come from a human donor with melanoma.

The chain combines TRBV18 with TRBJ1-2; 9 nucleotides match TRBD1. Germline-derived CDR1 and CDR2 are KGHSH and LQKENI. J lost 11 bases, V lost 0 bases, and 13 bases had no gene match. This CDR3 is 16 amino acids long. CDR3: CASSPPTRDRDFGYTF. In DNA form, the CDR3 reads TGTGCCAGCTCACCACCTACTCGGGACAGGGACTTTGGTTACACCTTC.

This clone was recorded once. The chain has TRBV5-1 and TRBJ2-5; D perhaps matches TRBD1 (6 bases). The J call may be wrong; the DNA end is better matched by TRBJ2-7. CDR1 and CDR2 from the germline V gene are SGHRS and YFSETQ. This CDR3 has 13 amino acids. Here the CDR3 reads CASSPDSSYEQYF. Written as DNA, the CDR3 is TGCGCCAGCAGTCCGGACAGCTCCTACGAGCAGTACTTC.

The chain carries TRBV28 and TRBJ1-1, with 10 bases that match TRBD1. V shed 6 bases and J 3 bases; nucleotides not matched to a gene: 10. The CDR3 sequence is 16 residues long. Germline CDR1 reads MDHEN; CDR2 reads SYDVKM. The chain's CDR3 is CASSSPIGTGDTEAFF. For the CDR3, the DNA is TGTGCCAGCAGCTCGCCAATTGGGACAGGGGACACTGAAGCTTTCTTT. The full variable domain, rest sourced from reference TRBV28 and TRBJ1-1, is DVKVTQSSRYLVKRTGEKVFLECVQDMDHENMFWYRQDPGLGLRLIYFSYDVKMKEKGDIPEGYSVSREKKERFSLILESASTNQTSMYLCASSSPIGTGDTEAFFGQGTRLTVV.

By share of the sample, this clone is large. The CDR3 DNA sequence: TGTGCCAGCAGCTCACAGGAATCTGGGGCCAACGTCCTGACTTTC. This sequence encodes CASSSQESGANVLTF. The rearrangement joins TRBV7-8 to TRBJ2-6; a weak D match, TRBD1 (5 bases). This CDR3 is 15 amino acids long. V dropped 4 bases and J dropped 1 base, with 8 bases sitting between them. Looked up from germline, CDR1 is SGHVS and CDR2 is FQNEAQ.

The V call is TRBV29-1, the J call TRBJ2-3, with D unclear. Germline CDR1 reads SQVTM; CDR2 reads ANQGSEA. The CDR3 consists of 11 residues. V was trimmed by 0 bases and J by 5 bases, leaving 3 bases between them. CDR3 in DNA: TGCAGCGTTGAAGACCTAGATACGCAGTATTTT. Its protein product is CSVEDLDTQYF.

This clone is labeled as medium-sized. The rearrangement links TRBV5-8 to TRBJ2-7; TRBD1 matches 9 bases. V gave up 4 bases and J gave up 7 bases; unmatched junction bases: 6. The CDR3 is made up of 13 amino acids. Germline V gene lookup returns CDR1 SGHTS and CDR2 YDEGEE. This CDR3 reads CASSVQGAVEQYF. The DNA for the CDR3 is TGTGCCAGCAGCGTACAGGGGGCGGTTGAGCAGTACTTC.

Here the CDR3 reads CASKGTEGSGELFF. The DNA for the CDR3 is TGTGCCAGCAAAGGAACTGAGGGCTCCGGGGAGCTGTTTTTT. The rearrangement joins TRBV28 to TRBJ2-2; D may be TRBD2 (5 bases). Trimming removed 7 bases from V and 6 bases from J, with 15 bases in between. The CDR3 has 14 residues. Germline-derived CDR1 and CDR2 are MDHEN and SYDVKM.

Only a few counts were recorded for this clone. V and J are TRBV7-9 and TRBJ2-1; 15 bases align to TRBD2. The length of the CDR3 is 17 residues. Per germline, CDR1 SEHNR and CDR2 FQNEAQ (reference sequence). Trimming removed 1 base from V and 8 bases from J; junction bases left unmatched: 6. The CDR3, as DNA: TGTGCCAGCAGCTTAGGGGGACTAGCGGGAGGTCGCCATGAGCAGTTCTTC. Translating gives CASSLGGLAGGRHEQFF.

A few counts support this clone. The gene calls are TRBV9 and TRBJ2-3; D is undetermined. Germline CDR1 is SGDLS and CDR2 is YYNGEE. V shed 1 base and J shed 0 bases, with 9 bases lying between them. This CDR3 comprises 15 residues. CDR3 residues: CASSVKATSTDTQYF. The CDR3 DNA is TGTGCCAGCAGCGTAAAGGCGACTAGCACAGATACGCAGTATTTT.

This rearrangement joins TRBV2 to TRBJ2-2, with TRBD2 as a possible D gene (7 bases). V was trimmed by 8 bases and J by 0 bases, leaving 16 bases between them. This CDR3 spans 16 amino acids. Germline assignment: CDR1 SNHLY and CDR2 FYNNEI. The CDR3 protein is CASGAGGTSNTGELFF. In DNA form, the CDR3 reads TGTGCCAGCGGCGCCGGGGGGACATCGAACACCGGGGAGCTGTTTTTT. The full variable domain, in which reference TRBV2 and TRBJ2-2 provide the parts outside the CDR3, is EPEVTQTPSHQVTQMGQEVILRCVPISNHLYFYWYRQILGQKVEFLVSFYNNEISEKSEIFDDQFSVERPDGSNFTLKIRSTKLEDSAMYFCASGAGGTSNTGELFFGEGSRLTVL.

The chain uses TRBV27 and TRBJ1-1; 8 bases map to TRBD1. CDR3 length equals 15 residues. The germline CDR1 and CDR2 sequences are MNHEY and SMNVEV (reference sequence). Trimming cost V 5 bases and J 4 bases; bases outside gene matches: 9. CDR3 DNA: TGTGCCAGCAGTGCAGGGGGCCTTCAGCGCACTGAAGCTTTCTTT. Protein: CASSAGGLQRTEAFF.

This chain connects TRBV2 to TRBJ2-2; 8 bases align to TRBD2. V was pared by 0 bases and J by 6 bases, with 3 bases of the junction left unmatched. The CDR3 extends over 15 amino acids. Germline CDR1 and CDR2: SNHLY and FYNNEI. CDR3: CASSEAGGRPGELFF. In DNA form, the CDR3 reads TGTGCCAGCAGTGAAGCGGGCGGGAGGCCCGGGGAGCTGTTTTTT.

This chain connects TRBV27 to TRBJ1-1; D not resolved. This CDR3 has 13 amino acids. Germline assignment: CDR1 MNHEY and CDR2 SMNVEV (reference sequence). Between the trimmed V and J ends, which lost 4 bases and 0 bases, there was a span of 6 bases. Here the CDR3 DNA reads TGTGCCAGCAGTTGGGAGGTGAACACTGAAGCTTTCTTT. Its translation is CASSWEVNTEAFF.

The chain couples TRBV28 to TRBJ1-6, with 9 bases aligning to TRBD1. This CDR3 is 14 amino acids long. Per the germline V gene, CDR1 is MDHEN and CDR2 is SYDVKM. The trim removed 6 bases at V and 8 bases at J, leaving 5 bases unmatched. The CDR3 spells CASRHGTGYSPLHF. Here the CDR3 DNA reads TGTGCCAGCAGGCACGGGACAGGGTATTCACCCCTCCACTTT. Full variable domain (missing parts from reference TRBV28 and TRBJ1-6): DVKVTQSSRYLVKRTGEKVFLECVQDMDHENMFWYRQDPGLGLRLIYFSYDVKMKEKGDIPEGYSVSREKKERFSLILESASTNQTSMYLCASRHGTGYSPLHFGNGTRLTVT.

The rearrangement links TRBV11-2 to TRBJ2-7; 8 nucleotides agree with TRBD2. This CDR3 has 14 amino acids. Germline V gives CDR1 SGHAT, CDR2 FQNNGV. J lost 9 bases, V lost 0 bases, and 7 bases had no gene match. CDR3 bases: TGTGCCAGCAGCTTAGAAGGAGCGGGAGAGGGGCAGTACTTC. Residues: CASSLEGAGEGQYF.

This clone was found once. The chain has TRBV13 and TRBJ2-4, with D possibly TRBD2 on 5 matching bases. Looked up from germline, CDR1 is PRHDT and CDR2 is FYEKMQ (reference sequence). Trimming shortened V by 1 base and J by 0 bases, and 10 bases separated the two germline ends. The length of the CDR3 is 16 residues. CDR3 nucleotides: TGTGCCAGCAGCTTAGAGAGCGGCCTAGCCAAAAACATTCAGTACTTC. This encodes CASSLESGLAKNIQYF.

J is TRBJ2-1 and V is TRBV29-1, with D perhaps matching TRBD1 (6 bases). The CDR3 runs to 12 residues. CDR1 and CDR2 (germline): SQVTM, ANQGSEA. Trimming removed 1 base from V and 9 bases from J, with 10 bases in between. The CDR3, as DNA: TGCAGCGTTGAAGGGGGGCTCAGTGAGCAGTTCTTC. This encodes CSVEGGLSEQFF.

J is TRBJ2-5 and V is TRBV29-1; D is possibly TRBD2 (5 bases). The DNA end is more similar to TRBJ2-7, so the J call may be wrong. Germline assignment: CDR1 SQVTM and CDR2 ANQGSEA. The CDR3 consists of 14 residues. In DNA, the CDR3 is TGCAGCGTTGAAGATGAGGGTAGCTCCTACGAGCAGTACTTC. Encoded protein: CSVEDEGSSYEQYF.